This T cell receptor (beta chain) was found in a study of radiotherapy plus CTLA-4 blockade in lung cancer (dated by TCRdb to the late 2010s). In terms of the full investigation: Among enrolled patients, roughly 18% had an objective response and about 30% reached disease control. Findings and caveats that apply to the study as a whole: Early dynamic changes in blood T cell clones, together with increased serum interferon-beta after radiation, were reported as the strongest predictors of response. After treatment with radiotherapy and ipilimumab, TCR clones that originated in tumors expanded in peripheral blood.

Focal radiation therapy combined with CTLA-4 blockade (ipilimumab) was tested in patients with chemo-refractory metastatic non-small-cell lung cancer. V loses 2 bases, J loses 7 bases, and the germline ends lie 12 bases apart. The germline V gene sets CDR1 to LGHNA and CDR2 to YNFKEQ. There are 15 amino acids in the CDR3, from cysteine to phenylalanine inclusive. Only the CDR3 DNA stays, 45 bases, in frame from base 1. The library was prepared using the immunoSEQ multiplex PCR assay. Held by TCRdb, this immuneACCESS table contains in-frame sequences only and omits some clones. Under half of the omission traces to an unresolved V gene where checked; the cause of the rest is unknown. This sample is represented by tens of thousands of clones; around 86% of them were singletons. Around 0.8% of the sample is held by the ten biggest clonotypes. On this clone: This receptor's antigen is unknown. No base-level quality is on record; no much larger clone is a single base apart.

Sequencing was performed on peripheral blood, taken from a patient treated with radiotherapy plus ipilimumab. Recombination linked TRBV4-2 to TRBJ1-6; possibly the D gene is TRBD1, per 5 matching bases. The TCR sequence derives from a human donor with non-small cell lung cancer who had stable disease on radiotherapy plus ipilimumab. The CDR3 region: CASSQTPRENSPLHF. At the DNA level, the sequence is TGTGCCAGCAGCCAAACCCCCAGGGAGAATTCACCCCTCCACTTT.